The 21 T cell receptor beta chains below come from one sample, sequenced in a study of neurological immune-mediated disorders. TCRdb reanalysed the 5' RACE reads using MiXCR and keeps one entry per CDR3 protein. There are roughly 74,000 distinct CDR3 sequences in the sample; roughly 5.6% occur only once, and 6% to 9.5% lies in the top ten. The specimen sequenced was PBMCs. The receptors originated from a man between 18 and 35 years old with multiple sclerosis.

The V and J genes are TRBV24-1 and TRBJ1-5; no firm D call. Germline V lookup: CDR1 KGHDR, CDR2 SFDVKD. V lost 1 base, J lost 1 base, and 4 bases lay in between. This CDR3 contains 14 residues. The DNA of the CDR3 is TGTGCCACCAGTGATTTCCGAAGCAATCAGCCCCAGCATTTT. Its protein is CATSDFRSNQPQHF.

This clonotype was picked up many times. At one boundary the junction diverges from the germline segment, which might be a read error. The V and J genes are TRBV9 and TRBJ1-6, with no clear D. Germline values: CDR1 SGDLS, CDR2 YYNGEE. CDR3 length: 13 residues. The CDR3 DNA reads TGTGCCAGCAGCGCTGGAGTTAATTCACCCCTCAACTTT. It translates to CASSAGVNSPLNF.

This clonotype was counted at least ten times. The gene calls are TRBV5-1 and TRBJ1-1, with a tentative D call TRBD1 (5 bases). V shed 7 bases and J shed 0 bases, with 16 bases lying between them. Germline V gene lookup returns CDR1 SGHRS and CDR2 YFSETQ. The CDR3 is 15 amino acids. The CDR3 region is CASRQSLIMNTEAFF. As DNA, the CDR3 is TGCGCCAGCCGACAGTCTTTAATCATGAACACTGAAGCTTTCTTT.

The chain joins TRBV9 to TRBJ1-1, with D perhaps TRBD1 (5 bases). From germline, CDR1 is SGDLS and CDR2 YYNGEE. The CDR3 is made up of 15 amino acids. V was trimmed by 2 bases and J by 2 bases, leaving 13 bases between them. In DNA form, the CDR3 reads TGTGCCAGCAGCGTCCAGGGTACAACCAACACTGAAGCTTTCTTT. Translated, it gives CASSVQGTTNTEAFF.

Worth noting for this clonotype: It may be a read error: a sequence one base away is much more abundant. The genes are TRBV29-1 and TRBJ1-5; 9 nucleotides match TRBD1. The CDR3 totals 12 residues. Germline lookup yields CDR1 SQVTM and CDR2 ANQGSEA. CDR3 sequence reads: CSVGQGRQPQNF. In nucleotides, the CDR3 is TGCAGCGTGGGACAGGGAAGACAGCCCCAGAATTTT.

This clonotype showed up many times. The V and J genes are TRBV24-1 and TRBJ2-2, with D perhaps matching TRBD1 (5 bases). CDR3 length: 16 residues. Germline-derived CDR1 and CDR2 are KGHDR and SFDVKD. The germline V and J ends were trimmed by 0 bases and 5 bases, with 12 bases remaining between them. DNA of the CDR3: TGTGCCACCAGTGATTTGGCAGGGATGAGTACCGGGGAGCTGTTTTTT. Translating gives CATSDLAGMSTGELFF.

This clonotype was seen many times. The chain recombines TRBV5-5 with TRBJ2-3; D is ambiguous. Per the germline V gene, CDR1 is SGHKS and CDR2 is YYEKEE (reference sequence). Between the trimmed V and J ends, which lost 1 base and 5 bases, there was a span of 2 bases. CDR3 length: 11 amino acids. The CDR3 coding sequence is TGTGCCAGCAGCTTGAGAGATACGCAGTATTTT. As protein: CASSLRDTQYF.

The table lists this clonotype with many counts. The chain is built from TRBV7-6 and TRBJ2-3; 10 bases match TRBD2. Germline V gene data show CDR1 as SGHVS and CDR2 as FNYEAQ. V gave up 5 bases and J gave up 10 bases; unmatched junction bases: 3. This CDR3 contains 12 residues. The chain's CDR3 is CASSPGTSAQYF. In DNA, the CDR3 is TGTGCCAGCAGCCCTGGGACTAGCGCGCAGTATTTT.

This clonotype was detected many times. V and J are TRBV12-3 or TRBV12-4 and TRBJ2-1, with D maybe TRBD2 (6 bases). V shed 2 bases and J shed 7 bases, with 15 bases lying between them. The CDR3 contains 15 residues. The DNA of the CDR3 is TGTGCCAGCAGTTTAAACAGGAGACTAGTTAATGAGCAGTTCTTC. The encoded protein is CASSLNRRLVNEQFF.

The table lists this clonotype with many counts. The rearrangement joins TRBV7-6 to TRBJ2-7; D could derive from TRBD1 or TRBD2 (6 bases each). V lost 1 base to trimming and J lost 1 base, with 11 bases between them. CDR1 and CDR2 (germline): SGHVS, FNYEAQ. The CDR3 totals 15 residues. The DNA of the CDR3 is TGTGCCAGCAGCTTAGGGTGGGGGGCGTCCTACGAGCAGTACTTC. This translates into CASSLGWGASYEQYF.

This clonotype appeared many times. This sequence joins TRBV6-2 or TRBV6-3 and TRBJ2-7, with D unresolved. Per the germline V gene, CDR1 is MNHEY and CDR2 is SVGEGT. The germline V and J ends were trimmed by 5 bases and 8 bases, with 16 bases remaining between them. The CDR3 length is 13 residues. The CDR3 sequence is CASSRQGPSQQYF. CDR3 nucleotide sequence: TGTGCCAGCAGTCGACAAGGTCCTTCCCAGCAGTACTTC.

This clonotype was counted at least ten times. The rearrangement joins TRBV7-9 to TRBJ2-2; no firm D call. Deletions cut 2 bases from V and 4 bases from J, with 11 bases between. This CDR3 region has 15 residues. Germline V gene sequence: CDR1 SEHNR, CDR2 FQNEAQ (reference sequence). DNA for the CDR3: TGTGCCAGCAGCTTACCCACCCTGGCCACCGGGGAGCTGTTTTTT. Protein product: CASSLPTLATGELFF.

This clonotype was recorded many times. The CDR3, as DNA: TGTGCCAGCAGCTGGGAAAGGACAGGATCGCCCGGCTACACCTTC. Encoded protein: CASSWERTGSPGYTF. The genes are TRBV7-2 and TRBJ1-2; 7 bases agree with TRBD1. This CDR3 comprises 15 residues. Germline lookup yields CDR1 SGHTA and CDR2 FQGNSA. V lost 4 bases and J lost 8; bases outside the gene matches: 13.

There are many counts of this clonotype. The chain employs TRBV10-2 and TRBJ2-1, with D perhaps being TRBD1 or TRBD2 (6 bases each). V dropped 3 bases and J dropped 6 bases, with 12 bases sitting between them. CDR3 length equals 14 residues. Germline-derived CDR1 and CDR2 are WSHSY and SAAADI. The CDR3 reads CASSETGRRNEQFF. The CDR3 DNA reads as TGCGCCAGCAGTGAAACAGGGAGGCGCAATGAGCAGTTCTTC.

This clonotype was detected many times. The rearrangement joins TRBV20-1 to TRBJ1-1; TRBD1 might be the D (5 bases). The germline gives CDR1 DFQATT, CDR2 SNEGSKA (reference sequence). This CDR3 spans 12 amino acids. Trimming cost V 1 base and J 7 bases, with 10 bases left between them. The chain's CDR3 is CSARGWGVEAFF. In DNA form, the CDR3 reads TGCAGTGCTAGAGGGTGGGGGGTTGAAGCTTTCTTT.

This clonotype has a count of ten or more. The chain uses TRBV20-1 and TRBJ2-3, with TRBD2 matching 9 bases. The trim removed 1 base at V and 2 bases at J, leaving 4 bases unmatched. Germline V gene data show CDR1 as DFQATT and CDR2 as SNEGSKA (reference sequence). The CDR3 spans 15 residues. DNA of the CDR3: TGCAGTGCTAGAGGAGCGGGGGGTCTCACAGATACGCAGTATTTT. Its translation is CSARGAGGLTDTQYF.

The chain carries TRBV2 and TRBJ2-7, with D perhaps TRBD2 (6 bases). The CDR3 is 12 amino acids. Trimming left V 4 bases short and J 7 bases short, with 11 bases between. Looked up from germline, CDR1 is SNHLY and CDR2 is FYNNEI. The chain's CDR3 is CASSVAGYEQYF. The CDR3 DNA follows: TGTGCCAGCAGTGTGGCGGGGTATGAGCAGTACTTC.

This clonotype has at least ten counts. This chain joins TRBV20-1 and TRBJ1-3, with D unclear. This CDR3 has 13 residues. CDR1 and CDR2 from the germline V gene are DFQATT and SNEGSKA (reference sequence). Trimming pared 5 bases from V and 0 bases from J, leaving 8 bases between. This chain's CDR3 is CSARRPSGNTIYF. The CDR3 DNA is TGCAGTGCTCGCAGGCCCTCTGGAAACACCATATATTTT.

This clonotype was seen ten or more times. V gene TRBV27 combines with J gene TRBJ1-1, with unresolved D. The V end lost 1 base, the J end lost 4 bases, and 10 bases lay between the germline ends. The CDR3 covers 14 residues. Germline CDR1 reads MNHEY; CDR2 reads SMNVEV (reference sequence). CDR3 nucleotide sequence: TGTGCCAGCAGTTTATTGGGTCCGAGCACTGAAGCTTTCTTT. Encoded protein: CASSLLGPSTEAFF.

On this clonotype itself: A read error may produce the germline difference seen at one junction end. The chain uses TRBV5-6 and TRBJ1-5; 7 nucleotides align to TRBD1. This CDR3 has 14 amino acids. The germline CDR1 and CDR2 sequences are SGHDT and YYEEEE. Written as DNA, the CDR3 is TGTGCCAGCAGCTTGGGGACAGGCAGTCAGCCCCAGAATTTT. Translating it yields CASSLGTGSQPQNF.

In its sample, this clonotype was seen many times. This sequence joins TRBV5-1 and TRBJ1-1, with a weak D call TRBD1 (5 bases). Germline loops: CDR1 SGHRS, CDR2 YFSETQ. CDR3 length equals 18 residues. Trimming left V 4 bases short and J 2 bases short, with 24 bases between. The CDR3 reads CASSPRLFNTGGNTEAFF. The CDR3 region has the DNA TGCGCCAGCAGCCCGCGACTATTCAACACGGGGGGTAACACTGAAGCTTTCTTT.